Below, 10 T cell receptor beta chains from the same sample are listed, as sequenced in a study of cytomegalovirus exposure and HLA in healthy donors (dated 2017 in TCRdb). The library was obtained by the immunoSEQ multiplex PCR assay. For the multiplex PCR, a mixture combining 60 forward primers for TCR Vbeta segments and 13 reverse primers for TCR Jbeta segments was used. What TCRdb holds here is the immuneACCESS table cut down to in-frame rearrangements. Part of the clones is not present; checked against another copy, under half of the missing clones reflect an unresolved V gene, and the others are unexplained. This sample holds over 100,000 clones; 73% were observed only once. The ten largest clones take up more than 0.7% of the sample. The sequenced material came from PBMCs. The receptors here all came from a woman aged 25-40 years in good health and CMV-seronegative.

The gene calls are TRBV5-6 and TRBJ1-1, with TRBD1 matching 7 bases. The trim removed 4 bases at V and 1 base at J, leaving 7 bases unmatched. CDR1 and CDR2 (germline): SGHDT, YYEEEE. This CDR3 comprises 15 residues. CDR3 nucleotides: TGTGCCAGCAGCGCAGACCCAGGGGGGAACACTGAAGCTTTCTTT. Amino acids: CASSADPGGNTEAFF.

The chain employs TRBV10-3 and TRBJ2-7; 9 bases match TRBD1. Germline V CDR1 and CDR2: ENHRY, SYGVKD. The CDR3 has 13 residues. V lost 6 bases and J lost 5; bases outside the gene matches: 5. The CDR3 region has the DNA TGTGCCATCAGAACGGGACAGGGCCACGAGCAGTACTTC. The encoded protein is CAIRTGQGHEQYF.

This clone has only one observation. This chain's CDR3 is CASSHNRASGNTIYF. The CDR3 region has the DNA TGTGCCAGCAGTCATAACAGGGCCTCTGGAAACACCATATATTTT. The chain carries TRBV6-1 and TRBJ1-3; possible D gene TRBD1, 6 bases. Per the germline V gene, CDR1 is MNHNS and CDR2 is SASEGT. Trimming cost V 5 bases and J 0 bases, with 11 bases left between them. This CDR3 region has 15 residues.

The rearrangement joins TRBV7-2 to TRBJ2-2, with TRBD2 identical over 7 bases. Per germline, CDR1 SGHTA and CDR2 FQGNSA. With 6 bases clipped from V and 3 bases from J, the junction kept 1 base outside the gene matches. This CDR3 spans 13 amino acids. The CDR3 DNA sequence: TGTGCCAGCAGGCGGGAGCACACCGGGGAGCTGTTTTTT. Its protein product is CASRREHTGELFF.

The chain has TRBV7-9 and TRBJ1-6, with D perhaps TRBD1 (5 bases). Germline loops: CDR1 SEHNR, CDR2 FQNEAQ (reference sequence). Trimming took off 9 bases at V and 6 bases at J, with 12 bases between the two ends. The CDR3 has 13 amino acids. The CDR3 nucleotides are TGTGCCAGTCGGCGGGGGGTTAATTCACCCCTCCACTTT. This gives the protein CASRRGVNSPLHF. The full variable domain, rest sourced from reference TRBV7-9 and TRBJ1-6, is DTGVSQNPRHKITKRGQNVTFRCDPISEHNRLYWYRQTLGQGPEFLTYFQNEAQLEKSRLLSDRFSAERPKGSFSTLEIQRTEQGDSAMYLCASRRGVNSPLHFGNGTRLTVT.

CDR3 DNA: TGTGCCTGGAGGAATACTAGGGGAGGGAGGGGCTCGGGTGAAGCTTTCTTT. Amino acid sequence: CAWRNTRGGRGSGEAFF. This chain connects TRBV30 to TRBJ1-1; D may be TRBD1 (5 bases). Trimming left V 3 bases short and J 7 bases short, with 27 bases between. CDR1 is GTSNPN, CDR2 SVGIG, per germline (reference sequence). The CDR3 totals 17 residues.

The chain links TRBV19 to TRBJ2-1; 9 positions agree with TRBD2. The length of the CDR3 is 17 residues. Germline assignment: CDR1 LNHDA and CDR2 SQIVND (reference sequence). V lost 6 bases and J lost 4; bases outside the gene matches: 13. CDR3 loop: CASRRVAGAGVYNEQFF. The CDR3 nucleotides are TGTGCCAGTAGAAGGGTAGCGGGGGCGGGCGTTTACAATGAGCAGTTCTTC.

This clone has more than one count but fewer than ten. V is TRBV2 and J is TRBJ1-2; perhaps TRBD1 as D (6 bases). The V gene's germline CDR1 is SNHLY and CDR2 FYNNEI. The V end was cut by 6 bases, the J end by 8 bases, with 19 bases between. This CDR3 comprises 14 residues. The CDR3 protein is CASREQGSIGGYTF. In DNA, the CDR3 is TGTGCCAGCAGGGAACAGGGAAGTATTGGAGGCTACACCTTC.

CDR3 DNA sequence: TGTGCCAGCAGTTACTCGATGCGTAGGGGCACTGAAGCTTTCTTT. Protein product: CASSYSMRRGTEAFF. The chain is built from TRBV6-5 and TRBJ1-1; D perhaps matches TRBD1 (5 bases). The CDR3 spans 15 residues. V lost 0 bases, J lost 4 bases, and 12 bases lay in between. CDR1 and CDR2 from the germline V gene are MNHEY and SVGAGI.

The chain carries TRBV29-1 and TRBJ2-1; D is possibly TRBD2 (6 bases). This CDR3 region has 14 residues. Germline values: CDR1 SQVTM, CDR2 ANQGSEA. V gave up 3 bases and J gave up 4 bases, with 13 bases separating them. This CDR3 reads CSVDGRGNYNEQFF. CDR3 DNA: TGCAGCGTTGACGGGCGGGGCAATTACAATGAGCAGTTCTTC.